Each of the 14 T cell receptor beta chains below was sequenced from the same sample in a study of CD8 T cells in ankylosing spondylitis. TCRdb reanalysed the 5' RACE reads using MiXCR and keeps one entry per CDR3 protein. This sample yields tens of thousands of distinct CDR3 sequences, of which approximately 7.1% are seen a single time; over 9.5% belongs to the top ten. The sequencing sample was made of blood, either unsorted or a sorted T cell fraction (not recorded which). The receptors shown here come from a male donor with ankylosing spondylitis or in good health (not recorded which).

This clonotype was picked up many times. In DNA form, the CDR3 reads TGCGCCAGCAGCAGGGGCTCCTACAATGAGCAGTTCTTC. Translated: CASSRGSYNEQFF. The chain carries TRBV5-1 and TRBJ2-1; TRBD1 is a possible D gene (5 bases). The germline V gene has CDR1 SGHRS and CDR2 YFSETQ. CDR3 length equals 13 residues. The ends were cut back, 4 bases at V and 0 bases at J, with 5 bases in the middle.

This clonotype was counted many times. The chain joins TRBV20-1 to TRBJ2-2; D gene ambiguous. The germline V gene encodes CDR1 DFQATT and CDR2 SNEGSKA (reference sequence). V was shortened by 0 bases and J by 5 bases, with 10 bases between the two germline ends. The CDR3 has 14 amino acids. The CDR3 nucleotides are TGCAGTGCTAGAGATGGTCTCAATACCGGGGAGCTGTTTTTT. It specifies CSARDGLNTGELFF.

This clonotype showed up many times. The J gene is TRBJ1-2, the V gene TRBV2; the D is unclear. Germline loops: CDR1 SNHLY, CDR2 FYNNEI. The V end lost 4 bases, the J end lost 8 bases, and 14 bases lay between the germline ends. The CDR3 totals 13 residues. Written as DNA, the CDR3 is TGTGCCAGCAGTGTAGTCGGGGTAGAAGGCTACACCTTC. Its protein is CASSVVGVEGYTF. Full variable domain (rest looked up from reference TRBV2 and TRBJ1-2): EPEVTQTPSHQVTQMGQEVILRCVPISNHLYFYWYRQILGQKVEFLVSFYNNEISEKSEIFDDQFSVERPDGSNFTLKIRSTKLEDSAMYFCASSVVGVEGYTFGSGTRLTVV.

Notes on this clonotype: This may be a read error: a much more frequent sequence differs by one nucleotide. The V call is TRBV7-7, the J call TRBJ2-1; TRBD2 is a possible D gene (6 bases). Looked up from germline, CDR1 is SSHAT and CDR2 is FNYEAQ (reference sequence). The CDR3 sequence is 14 residues long. CDR3 region: CASGLEASSGEQFF. CDR3 DNA: TGTGCTAGCGGCTTAGAGGCTAGCTCCGGTGAGCAGTTCTTC.

This clonotype was seen many times. The chain is built from TRBV12-3 or TRBV12-4 and TRBJ2-1, with a possible D match to TRBD2 (6 bases). The CDR3 extends over 16 amino acids. The V end was cut by 0 bases, the J end by 5 bases, with 14 bases between. CDR3 loop: CASSLAAAGIHNEQFF. CDR3 sequence (DNA): TGTGCCAGCAGTTTAGCGGCCGCGGGAATCCACAATGAGCAGTTCTTC.

This chain joins TRBV29-1 and TRBJ1-3; the D is unclear. The CDR3 length is 11 residues. Trimming removed 3 bases at V and 1 base at J, with 1 base between. Germline V lookup: CDR1 SQVTM, CDR2 ANQGSEA. In DNA, the CDR3 is TGCAGCGTTGAGTCTGGAAACACCATATATTTT. This encodes CSVESGNTIYF.

V gene TRBV20-1 combines with J gene TRBJ2-1; D is possibly TRBD2 (6 bases). V lost 3 bases to trimming and J lost 6 bases, with 12 bases between them. The germline V gene encodes CDR1 DFQATT and CDR2 SNEGSKA (reference sequence). The CDR3 is 13 residues long. The CDR3 nucleotides are TGCAGTGCTAGTATTCTAGCGATCAATGAGCAGTTCTTC. This sequence encodes CSASILAINEQFF.

This clonotype was picked up many times. The chain is built from TRBV11-2 and TRBJ1-2, with 9 bases lining up with TRBD1. CDR1 SGHAT and CDR2 FQNNGV come from the germline V gene. The CDR3 sequence is 14 residues long. V gave up 5 bases and J gave up 8 bases; unmatched junction bases: 9. The CDR3 DNA reads TGTGCCAGCAGCCCACAGGGGGCGGGCGGCGGCTACACCTTC. Its translation is CASSPQGAGGGYTF.

This clonotype was recorded many times. The chain combines TRBV5-1 with TRBJ1-1, with 7 positions matching TRBD1. The V gene's germline CDR1 is SGHRS and CDR2 YFSETQ. The CDR3 covers 15 residues. With 1 base clipped from V and 0 bases from J, the junction kept 3 bases outside the gene matches. The CDR3 sequence: CASSLYGQVNTEAFF. CDR3 bases: TGCGCCAGCAGCTTGTACGGACAGGTGAACACTGAAGCTTTCTTT.

As to this clonotype: This may be a read error, as it is one base from a much larger clone. J is TRBJ2-2 and V is TRBV2; 7 bases are a match to TRBD2. CDR1 and CDR2 from the germline V gene are SNHLY and FYNNEI. This CDR3 is built from 11 residues. V was pared by 7 bases and J by 13 bases, with 6 bases of the junction left unmatched. As DNA, the CDR3 is TGTGCCAGCAAACTAGCGCGGGGGCTGTTTTTT. Its protein product is CASKLARGLFF.

In its sample, this clonotype was seen many times. The chain joins TRBV28 to TRBJ2-7; D possibly corresponds to TRBD2 (5 bases). V was trimmed by 5 bases and J by 7 bases, leaving 21 bases between them. CDR1 is MDHEN and CDR2 is SYDVKM in the germline V gene. The CDR3 contains 15 residues. The CDR3 sequence: CASSPPWRLRGEQYF. CDR3 sequence (DNA): TGTGCCAGCAGTCCCCCATGGCGCCTCCGAGGGGAGCAGTACTTC.

This clonotype was observed many times. The J gene is TRBJ2-1, the V gene TRBV20-1, with 10 bases fitting TRBD2. The CDR3 loop spans 15 amino acids. Germline trimming cut 6 bases from V and 3 bases from J; bases unmatched to any gene: 8. Germline V gene lookup returns CDR1 DFQATT and CDR2 SNEGSKA (reference sequence). CDR3 sequence reads: CSAPGTSENYNEQFF. DNA for the CDR3: TGCAGTGCCCCCGGGACTAGCGAAAACTACAATGAGCAGTTCTTC.

This clonotype appeared a few times. The chain couples TRBV7-9 to TRBJ2-5; TRBD2 matches 8 bases. The CDR3 totals 14 residues. Germline assignment: CDR1 SEHNR and CDR2 FQNEAQ (reference sequence). The trim removed 1 base at V and 5 bases at J, leaving 3 bases unmatched. CDR3: CASSLERERETQYF. The CDR3 coding sequence is TGTGCCAGCAGCTTAGAGCGGGAGCGTGAGACCCAGTACTTC.

This clonotype was observed many times. This chain joins TRBV7-2 and TRBJ2-7; TRBD2 matches at 7 bases. The germline CDR1 and CDR2 sequences are SGHTA and FQGNSA. V lost 3 bases and J lost 5; bases outside the gene matches: 4. This CDR3 has 13 residues. CDR3 nucleotide sequence: TGTGCCAGCAGCTTCGGGACTAACAACGAGCAGTACTTC. It encodes CASSFGTNNEQYF.